The sequence of this TCR beta chain was determined in a study of T cells in Graves' hyperthyroidism and ophthalmopathy. This clonotype was observed at least ten times. The CDR3 regions of TCR beta were amplified from RNA transcripts. The study used the HTBI primer set for a first-round RT-PCR of the TCR CDR3. TCRdb re-derived calls from the multiplex PCR reads in MiXCR, one entry per CDR3 protein. The table includes hundreds of thousands of distinct CDR3 sequences, roughly 15% detected once. Trimming stripped 6 bases from V and 0 bases from J, with 12 bases between. The CDR3 extends over 15 amino acids. CDR1 is MDHEN and CDR2 is SYDVKM in the germline V gene.

The receptor comes from a woman between 18 and 30 years old with Graves' hyperthyroidism. The chain carries TRBV28 and TRBJ2-1; perhaps TRBD2 as D (6 bases). The source material was blood. Here the CDR3 DNA reads TGTGCCAGCAGAGTAACTAGCTTCTCCTACAATGAGCAGTTCTTC. It is translated as CASRVTSFSYNEQFF.